Listed below are T cell receptor beta chains from one sample, sequenced in a study of blood T cells in healthy people across ages. TCRdb itself ran the 5' RACE reads through MiXCR, one entry per CDR3 protein. Counted here are 700,000 to 900,000 distinct CDR3 sequences, around 25% occurring once; the ten biggest clones make up about 3%. These records were also assigned to another study, of T cells of mothers and their children.

The sequenced sample consisted of blood. Receptors originate from a boy aged 10-17 years in good health. CDR3s include the opening cysteine and the closing phenylalanine or tryptophan. D genes are given only for firm matches. Clone sizes are given selectively: once, few, many, or a class where the clone is expanded.

v_gene: TRBV29-1
d_gene: .
j_gene: TRBJ2-1
abundance: few
CDR3nt: TGCAGCGGAGGAGGGCGGGGCAATGAGCAGTTCTTC
CDR3aa: CSGGGRGNEQFF

v_gene: TRBV10-3
d_gene: TRBD2
j_gene: TRBJ2-2
abundance: .
CDR3nt: TGTGCCATCAGTGATCGGGGGGTGGACACCGGGGAGCTGTTTTTT
CDR3aa: CAISDRGVDTGELFF

v_gene: TRBV28
d_gene: .
j_gene: TRBJ2-3
abundance: .
CDR3nt: TGTGCCAGCAGTGAGGCCCAGAGAAGTACAGATACGCAGTATTTT
CDR3aa: CASSEAQRSTDTQYF

v_gene: TRBV6-1
d_gene: .
j_gene: TRBJ2-6
abundance: .
CDR3nt: TGTGCCAGCAAGGATCCAGGCCGCTCTGGGGCCAACGTCCTGACTTTC
CDR3aa: CASKDPGRSGANVLTF

v_gene: TRBV20-1
d_gene: .
j_gene: TRBJ1-4
abundance: .
CDR3nt: TGCAGTGCTAGAGTGGGGGCCGGACGAAATGAAAAACTGTTTTTT
CDR3aa: CSARVGAGRNEKLFF

v_gene: TRBV7-9
d_gene: TRBD2
j_gene: TRBJ2-1
abundance: .
CDR3nt: TGTGCCAGCAGCTTATTCCGGGGGGTGGACAATGAGCAGTTCTTC
CDR3aa: CASSLFRGVDNEQFF

v_gene: TRBV2
d_gene: .
j_gene: TRBJ2-1
abundance: few
CDR3nt: TGTGCCAGCAAGGGCCAGGGAGGCTACAATGAGCAGTTCTTC
CDR3aa: CASKGQGGYNEQFF

v_gene: TRBV29-1
d_gene: .
j_gene: TRBJ2-1
abundance: .
CDR3nt: TGCAGCGTTGAAGTCCTGGCGAATGAGCAGTTCTTC
CDR3aa: CSVEVLANEQFF

v_gene: TRBV12-3/TRBV12-4
d_gene: TRBD2
j_gene: TRBJ2-4
abundance: .
CDR3nt: TGTGCCAGCAGCCGACCCGGGACTAGGCACATTCAGTACTTC
CDR3aa: CASSRPGTRHIQYF

v_gene: TRBV2
d_gene: TRBD1
j_gene: TRBJ1-2
abundance: few
CDR3nt: TGTGCCAGCTCCACCGGGACAGGGCGCGGCTACACCTTC
CDR3aa: CASSTGTGRGYTF

v_gene: TRBV20-1
d_gene: .
j_gene: TRBJ1-5
abundance: .
CDR3nt: TGCAGTGCTAGAGATTCGGAATTTCAGCCCCAGCATTTT
CDR3aa: CSARDSEFQPQHF

v_gene: TRBV25-1
d_gene: TRBD1
j_gene: TRBJ2-7
abundance: .
CDR3nt: TGTGCCAGCAGTGAGGGGACAGGGTTTTTCTACGAGCAGTACTTC
CDR3aa: CASSEGTGFFYEQYF

v_gene: TRBV24-1
d_gene: .
j_gene: TRBJ2-1
abundance: .
CDR3nt: TGTGCCACAGCAGGGATTTGGGATGAGCAGTTCTTC
CDR3aa: CATAGIWDEQFF

v_gene: TRBV5-1
d_gene: .
j_gene: TRBJ2-1
abundance: few
CDR3nt: TGCGCCAGCAGACAGACCTACAATGAGCAGTTCTTC
CDR3aa: CASRQTYNEQFF

v_gene: TRBV12-3/TRBV12-4
d_gene: .
j_gene: TRBJ1-4
abundance: .
CDR3nt: TGTGCCAGCAGTCTCGACTCCGCTCGCGAAAAACTGTTTTTT
CDR3aa: CASSLDSAREKLFF

v_gene: TRBV28
d_gene: .
j_gene: TRBJ2-7
abundance: .
CDR3nt: TGTGCCAGCAGTTTAGGGGCCAGGGCGGGGGAGCAGTACTTC
CDR3aa: CASSLGARAGEQYF

v_gene: TRBV10-3
d_gene: TRBD1
j_gene: TRBJ2-7
abundance: .
CDR3nt: TGTGCCATCAGTGACCTGGGACAGGGGAAATACGAGCAGTACTTC
CDR3aa: CAISDLGQGKYEQYF

v_gene: TRBV7-9
d_gene: TRBD1
j_gene: TRBJ2-7
abundance: .
CDR3nt: TGTGCCAGCAGTTGGGCTGGGACAGGGACCTACGAGCAGTACTTC
CDR3aa: CASSWAGTGTYEQYF

v_gene: TRBV9
d_gene: TRBD2
j_gene: TRBJ2-3
abundance: .
CDR3nt: TGTGCCGGCAGCGTAGGCGGGGGGCCCACAGATACGCAGTATTTT
CDR3aa: CAGSVGGGPTDTQYF

v_gene: TRBV11-2
d_gene: TRBD2
j_gene: TRBJ2-1
abundance: .
CDR3nt: TGTGCCAGCAGCCCAAGGAGGACTAGCGGTGCCAATGAGCAGTTCTTC
CDR3aa: CASSPRRTSGANEQFF

v_gene: TRBV20-1
d_gene: .
j_gene: TRBJ2-3
abundance: .
CDR3nt: TGCAGTGCTAGAGATCTGGACGCAGGGGAGGATACGCAGTATTTT
CDR3aa: CSARDLDAGEDTQYF

v_gene: TRBV3-1
d_gene: .
j_gene: TRBJ2-5
abundance: few
CDR3nt: TGTGCCAGCAGCCAAGAAATTAGGTCGGAGACCCAGTACTTC
CDR3aa: CASSQEIRSETQYF

v_gene: TRBV30
d_gene: .
j_gene: TRBJ2-5
abundance: .
CDR3nt: TGTGCCTGGAGTAGGACTCTCGAGACCCAGTACTTC
CDR3aa: CAWSRTLETQYF

v_gene: TRBV12-3/TRBV12-4
d_gene: .
j_gene: TRBJ1-2
abundance: few
CDR3nt: TGTGCCAGCAGTTTAGCGCGAGACAGCGACTATGGCTACACCTTC
CDR3aa: CASSLARDSDYGYTF

v_gene: TRBV10-3
d_gene: .
j_gene: TRBJ2-7
abundance: .
CDR3nt: TGTGCCATCAGTGAATCCGACTACACACAACCCTACGAGCAGTACTTC
CDR3aa: CAISESDYTQPYEQYF

v_gene: TRBV18
d_gene: .
j_gene: TRBJ2-3
abundance: .
CDR3nt: TGTGCCAGCGCGAACACAGATACGCAGTATTTT
CDR3aa: CASANTDTQYF

v_gene: TRBV5-5
d_gene: TRBD2
j_gene: TRBJ2-5
abundance: few
CDR3nt: TGTGCCAGCAGCTCGGGTCCCCCCGGGGGGTATGGGCGGACCCAGTACTTC
CDR3aa: CASSSGPPGGYGRTQYF

v_gene: TRBV7-9
d_gene: TRBD1
j_gene: TRBJ1-4
abundance: .
CDR3nt: TGTGCCAGCAGCCTCAACATACCGGGACAGGGTGAAAAACTGTTTTTT
CDR3aa: CASSLNIPGQGEKLFF

v_gene: TRBV5-1
d_gene: .
j_gene: TRBJ2-3
abundance: few
CDR3nt: TGCGCCAGCAGCCCCACGAGGCTTACAGATACGCAGTATTTT
CDR3aa: CASSPTRLTDTQYF

v_gene: TRBV19
d_gene: .
j_gene: TRBJ2-7
abundance: .
CDR3nt: TGTGCCAGTAGTATAGGGGAAGCTTCCACCTACGAGCAGTACTTC
CDR3aa: CASSIGEASTYEQYF